Below, 20 T cell receptor beta chains from the same sample are listed, as sequenced in a study of shared clonotypes between healthy human individuals (dated by TCRdb to about 2020). The method behind the library was the immunoSEQ multiplex PCR assay. This is the immuneACCESS table as TCRdb keeps it, with only in-frame sequences that have V and J called. A part of the clones is gone; compared with another copy, unresolved V genes explain less than half, and the rest is unexplained. For this sample the table gives over a million clones, of which more than 75% were detected only once. Of the sample, about 0.52% falls within the top ten clones. Sequences were obtained from memory CD4+ T cells from PBMCs. Explained via the paper, the cell subset or site label denotes: CD45RA-negative fraction. Receptor source: a man aged 18 to 30 in good health. Some clones in this sample may be carry-over from other donors' samples.

V usage is TRBV19 and J usage is TRBJ1-5; 8 bases align to TRBD1. There are 15 residues in the CDR3. V dropped 9 bases and J dropped 2; count of bases not matched to a gene: 9. Germline CDR1 is LNHDA and CDR2 is SQIVND (reference sequence). DNA of the CDR3: TGTGCCAGCAACCCGGACAGGGCGGGCAATCAGCCCCAGCATTTT. It codes for CASNPDRAGNQPQHF. Complete variable domain (other parts from reference TRBV19 and TRBJ1-5): DGGITQSPKYLFRKEGQNVTLSCEQNLNHDAMYWYRQDPGQGLRLIYYSQIVNDFQKGDIAEGYSVSREKKESFPLTVTSAQKNPTAFYLCASNPDRAGNQPQHFGDGTRLSIL.

The chain uses TRBV5-1 and TRBJ1-2; D is ambiguous. CDR3 length: 14 amino acids. Trimming cost V 0 bases and J 4 bases, with 10 bases left between them. Germline V gene data show CDR1 as SGHRS and CDR2 as YFSETQ. This CDR3 reads CASSLAVESYGYTF. The CDR3 DNA reads TGCGCCAGCAGCTTGGCGGTGGAAAGCTATGGCTACACCTTC.

V gene TRBV6-5 combines with J gene TRBJ2-7; no definite D call. The CDR3 contains 15 residues. Germline-derived CDR1 and CDR2 are MNHEY and SVGAGI. V dropped 8 bases and J dropped 0 bases, with 17 bases sitting between them. In DNA, the CDR3 is TGTGCCAGCCAGGCCGCGGCAGGAAACTCCTACGAGCAGTACTTC. This translates into CASQAAAGNSYEQYF.

The chain recombines TRBV4-2 with TRBJ2-4; 11 bases match TRBD2. The CDR3 spans 14 residues. Germline assignment: CDR1 LGHNA and CDR2 YNFKEQ. V gave up 4 bases and J gave up 9 bases; unmatched junction bases: 5. The CDR3 sequence is CASSPTSGSPIQYF. For the CDR3, the DNA is TGTGCCAGCAGCCCCACTAGCGGGAGCCCCATTCAGTACTTC.

The rearrangement joins TRBV7-3 to TRBJ2-6; the D is unclear. From germline, CDR1 is SGHTA and CDR2 FQGTGA. The CDR3 covers 15 residues. The V end was cut by 6 bases, the J end by 0 bases, with 9 bases between. CDR3 sequence: CASSPTRSGANVLTF. CDR3 DNA: TGTGCCAGCAGTCCCACCCGCTCTGGGGCCAACGTCCTGACTTTC.

This chain joins TRBV13 and TRBJ2-3, with TRBD2 matching 14 bases. V lost 4 bases to trimming and J lost 5 bases; unmatched junction nucleotides: 5. Germline CDR1 is PRHDT and CDR2 is FYEKMQ (reference sequence). CDR3 length equals 16 residues. The CDR3, as DNA: TGTGCCAGCAGCTCCGGACTAGCGGGAGGAATAGATACGCAGTATTTT. This translates into CASSSGLAGGIDTQYF.

The chain uses TRBV19 and TRBJ1-1, with 7 nucleotides matching TRBD1. Germline CDR1 reads LNHDA; CDR2 reads SQIVND (reference sequence). The CDR3 has 14 residues. Trimming removed 9 bases from V and 5 bases from J; junction bases left unmatched: 12. DNA of the CDR3: TGTGCCAGCACCAAGCCGACAGGGAGGACTGAAGCTTTCTTT. Translation gives CASTKPTGRTEAFF.

V gene TRBV13 combines with J gene TRBJ2-1, with 12 bases that match TRBD2. CDR1 PRHDT and CDR2 FYEKMQ come from the germline V gene (reference sequence). The CDR3 has 15 amino acids. The V segment lost 5 bases and the J segment 7 bases; nucleotides outside the gene matches: 6. In nucleotides, the CDR3 is TGTGCCAGCAGCCAGCTAGCGGGAGGGTCGAATGAGCAGTTCTTC. Translation gives CASSQLAGGSNEQFF.

This rearrangement joins TRBV4-3 to TRBJ2-1; D ambiguous. CDR1 is LGHNA, CDR2 YSLEER, per germline. Trimming pared 3 bases from V and 7 bases from J, leaving 10 bases between. There are 13 residues in the CDR3. CDR3 sequence reads: CASSQVLGNEQFF. The CDR3 DNA is TGCGCCAGCAGCCAGGTGCTGGGGAATGAGCAGTTCTTC.

The chain combines TRBV7-2 with TRBJ2-1; 10 positions match TRBD2. This CDR3 is built from 15 residues. Germline-derived CDR1 and CDR2 are SGHTA and FQGNSA. V lost 4 bases to trimming and J lost 6 bases; unmatched junction nucleotides: 6. The CDR3 is CASSWGLANPNEQFF. CDR3 nucleotides: TGTGCCAGCAGCTGGGGACTAGCGAATCCCAATGAGCAGTTCTTC.

The rearrangement uses TRBV7-2 and TRBJ2-5; D is unclear. Germline CDR1 and CDR2: SGHTA and FQGNSA. CDR3 length equals 11 residues. V was trimmed by 6 bases and J by 7 bases, leaving 9 bases between them. The CDR3 DNA reads TGTGCCAGCAGGCTTTTTAGGACCCAGTACTTC. It translates to CASRLFRTQYF.

The chain combines TRBV6-1 with TRBJ2-7; possible D gene TRBD1, 6 bases. V gave up 10 bases and J gave up 0 bases, with 16 bases separating them. Looked up from germline, CDR1 is MNHNS and CDR2 is SASEGT. This CDR3 region has 14 residues. The CDR3 reads CATHPPQGSYEQYF. The CDR3 DNA follows: TGTGCCACCCACCCACCACAGGGCTCCTACGAGCAGTACTTC.

This chain uses TRBV7-3 with TRBJ2-1, with a possible D match to TRBD2 (6 bases). The CDR3 covers 12 residues. The V end lost 5 bases, the J end lost 10 bases, and 12 bases lay between the germline ends. Germline V gives CDR1 SGHTA, CDR2 FQGTGA. CDR3 sequence reads: CASSPSREEQFF. The CDR3 coding sequence is TGTGCCAGCAGCCCCTCCCGGGAGGAGCAGTTCTTC.

This chain joins TRBV5-1 and TRBJ2-3; 9 nucleotides line up with TRBD2. There are 19 residues in the CDR3. CDR1 SGHRS and CDR2 YFSETQ come from the germline V gene. V trimming: 0 bases; J trimming: 4 bases; junction bases outside the gene matches: 15. The CDR3 DNA reads as TGCGCCAGCAGCTTGGAGGCTAGCGGGACACGCCCATCGCCAGATACGCAGTATTTT. Translated, it gives CASSLEASGTRPSPDTQYF.

The chain couples TRBV9 to TRBJ2-7; tentative D call: TRBD1 (6 bases). The CDR3 totals 14 residues. CDR1 is SGDLS, CDR2 YYNGEE, per germline. Trimming removed 4 bases from V and 5 bases from J, with 16 bases in between. This CDR3 reads CASSIQTGSDEQYF. The CDR3 region has the DNA TGTGCCAGCAGCATTCAGACAGGTTCCGACGAGCAGTACTTC.

This clone has just a few counts. J is TRBJ2-7 and V is TRBV4-3; D perhaps matches TRBD2 (5 bases). Per germline, CDR1 LGHNA and CDR2 YSLEER. The CDR3 contains 15 residues. Trimming took off 2 bases at V and 1 base at J, with 12 bases between the two ends. The CDR3 nucleotides are TGCGCCAGCAGCCAAACGGAGGAGAGATCCTACGAGCAGTACTTC. It codes for CASSQTEERSYEQYF.

This clone has only one observation. The chain joins TRBV5-1 to TRBJ2-1; 7 bases map to TRBD2. Germline CDR1 reads SGHRS; CDR2 reads YFSETQ. CDR3 length: 15 residues. Trimming removed 4 bases from V and 9 bases from J; junction bases left unmatched: 13. The CDR3 spells CASSPAAGVSGEQFF. The CDR3, as DNA: TGCGCCAGCAGCCCGGCGGCGGGAGTTTCCGGTGAGCAGTTCTTC.

CDR3 loop: CASSLNSRDSLGYTF. CDR3 nucleotides: TGTGCCAGCAGCCTCAATTCCCGGGACAGCCTTGGCTACACCTTC. V and J are TRBV7-8 and TRBJ1-2; 7 positions agree with TRBD1. This CDR3 is 15 amino acids long. V shed 5 bases, J shed 7 bases, and the junction held 13 bases outside the gene matches. Germline V CDR1 and CDR2: SGHVS, FQNEAQ.

The J gene is TRBJ2-3, the V gene TRBV5-1, with D possibly being TRBD1 or TRBD2 (5 bases each). CDR1 and CDR2 (germline): SGHRS, YFSETQ. This CDR3 is built from 15 residues. V was clipped by 4 bases and J by 0 bases, with 12 bases between them. The CDR3 DNA reads TGCGCCAGCAGCCCGGGACGGTATAGCACAGATACGCAGTATTTT. Its translation: CASSPGRYSTDTQYF.

This sequence joins TRBV5-1 and TRBJ2-5; D possibly corresponds to TRBD1 (6 bases). The CDR3 is 15 amino acids. Trimming left V 2 bases short and J 3 bases short, with 14 bases between. Germline V gives CDR1 SGHRS, CDR2 YFSETQ. CDR3 in amino acids: CASSFLTGVEETQYF. In nucleotides, the CDR3 is TGCGCCAGCAGCTTCCTGACAGGAGTCGAAGAGACCCAGTACTTC.